This TCR beta chain was identified during a study of regulatory T cells in long-lasting Graves disease. Relying on iRepertoire HTBI primers and Arm-PCR of CDR3 regions, the team built TCR beta libraries. In TCRdb, the multiplex PCR reads were re-called with MiXCR into one record per CDR3 protein. The repertoire holds fewer than 550,000 distinct CDR3 sequences, with around a fifth as singletons. Specified time point: persistent/refractory GD, antithyroid drugs over 5 years with positive TRAb. RNA from PBMCs was the source of the TCR library. From each patient, around 9 milliliters of peripheral blood was drawn and collected into an EDTA anticoagulant tube. This sequence was found in a female donor with Graves disease. Here the sequenced sample was peripheral blood mononuclear cells (PBMCs), taken when the disease was refractory, from a patient treated with antithyroid drugs.

CDR3 bases: TGCAGTGCTAGGGCGCAGATTGACAGCTATGGCTACACCTTC. Its translation: CSARAQIDSYGYTF. This chain uses TRBV20-1 with TRBJ1-2, with D possibly TRBD1 on 5 matching bases. V dropped 3 bases and J dropped 4 bases, with 15 bases sitting between them. The CDR3 sequence is 14 residues long. CDR1 and CDR2 (germline): DFQATT, SNEGSKA (reference sequence).